This TCR beta chain was recovered during a study of Graves' ophthalmopathy and Graves' hyperthyroidism. The CDR3 runs to 15 residues. Germline V gene data show CDR1 as SGDLS and CDR2 as YYNGEE. V lost 4 bases and J lost 1, with 14 bases in between. Among the exclusions were patients with other autoimmune diseases, uncontrolled infections, pregnancy or lactation. Diagnoses were established from clinical symptoms, serum thyroxine, TRAb, thyroid ultrasound and orbital computed tomography. The study, taken as a whole, reports: Ophthalmopathy was separated from stable hyperthyroidism by a 13-signature model with roughly 90% sensitivity and roughly 81% specificity. The model predicted progression of ophthalmopathy with a sensitivity of 60% to 71%, and its specificity was under 75%.

Of note for this clonotype: The target antigen is unknown.

RNA served as the template for amplifying TCR beta CDR3 regions. Second-round multiplex PCR followed a first-round RT-PCR using HTBI primers. TCRdb reprocessed the multiplex PCR reads with MiXCR, giving one entry per CDR3 protein. Of around 1,000,000 distinct CDR3 sequences detected, 35% to 45% appear once; the ten largest clones hold approximately 10%. The sample taken for sequencing was peripheral blood or thyroid tissue (not recorded which). V and J are TRBV9 and TRBJ1-1; D is unclear. The receptor's source is an adult man with Graves' hyperthyroidism. CDR3 amino acids: CASSPHRPPNTEAFF. CDR3 in DNA: TGTGCCAGCAGCCCTCACAGACCTCCGAACACTGAAGCTTTCTTT.